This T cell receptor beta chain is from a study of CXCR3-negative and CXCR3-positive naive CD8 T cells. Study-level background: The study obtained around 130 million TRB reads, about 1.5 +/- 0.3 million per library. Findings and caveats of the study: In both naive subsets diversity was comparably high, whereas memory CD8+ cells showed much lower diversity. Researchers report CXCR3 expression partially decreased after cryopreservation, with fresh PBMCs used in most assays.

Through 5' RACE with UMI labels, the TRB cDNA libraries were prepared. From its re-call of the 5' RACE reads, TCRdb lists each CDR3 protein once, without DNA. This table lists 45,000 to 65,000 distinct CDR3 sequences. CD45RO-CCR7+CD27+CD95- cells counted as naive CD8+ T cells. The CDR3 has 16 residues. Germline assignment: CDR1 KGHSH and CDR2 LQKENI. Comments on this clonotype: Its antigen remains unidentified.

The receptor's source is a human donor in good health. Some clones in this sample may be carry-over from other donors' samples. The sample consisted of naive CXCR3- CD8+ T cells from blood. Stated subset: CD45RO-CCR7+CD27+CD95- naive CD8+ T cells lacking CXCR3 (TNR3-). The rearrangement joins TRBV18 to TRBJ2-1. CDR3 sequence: CASSPAAGEPYNEQFF.